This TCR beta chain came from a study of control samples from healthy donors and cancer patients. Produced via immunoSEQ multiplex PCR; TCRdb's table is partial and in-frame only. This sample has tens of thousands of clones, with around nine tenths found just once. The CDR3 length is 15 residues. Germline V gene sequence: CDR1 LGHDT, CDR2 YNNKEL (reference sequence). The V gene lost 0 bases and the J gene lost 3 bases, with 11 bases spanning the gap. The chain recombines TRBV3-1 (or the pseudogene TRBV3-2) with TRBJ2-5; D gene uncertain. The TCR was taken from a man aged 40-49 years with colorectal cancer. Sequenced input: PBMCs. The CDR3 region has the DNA TGTGCCAGCAGCCAAGATCGAGGATATAAAGAGACCCAGTACTTC. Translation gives CASSQDRGYKETQYF.